This T cell receptor (beta chain) was documented in a study of blood T cell repertoires in COVID-19. Study context: Both acute and convalescent COVID-19 samples were obtained from the United States, Italy and Spain. The analysed material was cDNA or gDNA that came from T cells, B-cell-depleted T cells, or PBMCs.

Germline V gene sequence: CDR1 SGHRS, CDR2 YFSETQ. There are 14 residues in the CDR3. V gave up 2 bases and J gave up 7 bases; unmatched junction bases: 7. The table lists this clone with a few counts. Original data processing: Reference gene primer amplification yielded estimated nucleated cell counts. Using immunoSEQ multiplex PCR, the repertoire was profiled, and TCRdb retains in-frame clones only, with some absent. V and J calls and clone size are those listed in that table; D and trimming were worked out from the DNA. The sample holds about 96,000 clones, approximately 88% seen once. Input material: peripheral blood. The rearrangement links TRBV5-1 to TRBJ1-1; 8 nucleotides line up with TRBD1. This TCR was recovered from a woman aged 60-70 years with acute or convalescent COVID-19. Here the CDR3 reads CASSFLQGASEAFF. CDR3 DNA: TGCGCCAGCAGCTTCCTCCAGGGGGCCAGTGAAGCTTTCTTT. Drawing the rest from reference TRBV5-1 and TRBJ1-1, the complete variable domain is KAGVTQTPRYLIKTRGQQVTLSCSPISGHRSVSWYQQTPGQGLQFLFEYFSETQRNKGNFPGRFSGRQFSNSRSEMNVSTLELGDSALYLCASSFLQGASEAFFGQGTRLTVV.